This TCR beta chain was profiled in a study of T cells in Graves' hyperthyroidism and ophthalmopathy. What was amplified from RNA transcripts were TCR beta CDR3 regions. First-round RT-PCR of the TCR CDR3 relied on the HTBI primer set. TCRdb passed the multiplex PCR reads through MiXCR, listing each CDR3 protein once. There are approximately 600,000 distinct CDR3 sequences in the sample; approximately 15% occur only once, and 5.8% lies in the top ten. Reasons for excluding patients were uncontrolled infection, other autoimmune disease, pregnancy or lactation. The PBMCs had their origin in 10 ml of fresh peripheral blood. As for this clonotype: Antigen: not known.

Study outcomes and limitations: A model of 13 V-J pairs discriminated ophthalmopathy from stable hyperthyroidism.

The sequence came from a woman between 25 and 40 years old with Graves' hyperthyroidism that later progressed to Graves' ophthalmopathy. The source material was blood.

The CDR3 region is CASSGASRMGFF. The CDR3 bases are TGTGCCAGCAGTGGGGCGTCGAGGATGGGGTTCTTC. The genes are TRBV12-3 or TRBV12-4 and TRBJ2-1; D is possibly TRBD1 (5 bases). The CDR3 extends over 12 amino acids. V was cut by 5 bases and J by 15 bases, with 17 bases left in between.